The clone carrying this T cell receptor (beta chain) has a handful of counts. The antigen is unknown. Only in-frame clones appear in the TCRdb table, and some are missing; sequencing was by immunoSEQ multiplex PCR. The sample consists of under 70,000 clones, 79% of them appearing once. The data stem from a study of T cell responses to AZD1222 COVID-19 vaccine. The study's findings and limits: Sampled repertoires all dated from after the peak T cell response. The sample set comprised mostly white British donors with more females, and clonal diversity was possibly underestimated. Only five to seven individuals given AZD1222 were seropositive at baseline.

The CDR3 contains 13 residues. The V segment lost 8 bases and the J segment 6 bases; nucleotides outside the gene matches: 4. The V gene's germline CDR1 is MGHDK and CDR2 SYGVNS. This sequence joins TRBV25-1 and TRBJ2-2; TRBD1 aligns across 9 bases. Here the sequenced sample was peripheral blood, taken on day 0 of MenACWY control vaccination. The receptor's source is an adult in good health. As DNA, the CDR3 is TGTGCCAGCGGTAGACAGGGGGCCGGGGAGCTGTTTTTT. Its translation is CASGRQGAGELFF. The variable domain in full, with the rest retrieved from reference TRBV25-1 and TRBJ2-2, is EADIYQTPRYLVIGTGKKITLECSQTMGHDKMYWYQQDPGMELHLIHYSYGVNSTEKGDLSSESTVSRIRTEHFPLTLESARPSHTSQYLCASGRQGAGELFFGEGSRLTVL.